This T cell receptor beta chain appears in the sequencing data of a study of shared clonotypes between healthy human individuals. Each subset's genomic DNA was shared equally among a number of immunoSEQ plates. Profiling relied on immunoSEQ multiplex PCR, and the TCRdb table lists in-frame clones only, not all of them. The table has about 2.1 million clones, 85% to 95% seen once; the top ten hold more than 1.5%. Selected positively for CCR7 and CD45RO-negative, naive CD8 cells excluded terminally differentiated effector memory CD45RA+ cells. The sequenced material came from naive CD8+ T cells from PBMCs. This sequence originates from a man aged 18-30 years in good health. Some clones in this sample may be carry-over from other donors' samples.

For the CDR3, the DNA is TGTGCCAGCAGCTCCAGGGACAGGGAGACCCAAGAGACCCAGTACTTC. It translates to CASSSRDRETQETQYF. This sequence joins TRBV11-2 and TRBJ2-5, with TRBD1 matching 9 bases. Germline trimming cut 4 bases from V and 1 base from J; bases unmatched to any gene: 7. The CDR3 totals 16 residues. The V gene's germline CDR1 is SGHAT and CDR2 FQNNGV.